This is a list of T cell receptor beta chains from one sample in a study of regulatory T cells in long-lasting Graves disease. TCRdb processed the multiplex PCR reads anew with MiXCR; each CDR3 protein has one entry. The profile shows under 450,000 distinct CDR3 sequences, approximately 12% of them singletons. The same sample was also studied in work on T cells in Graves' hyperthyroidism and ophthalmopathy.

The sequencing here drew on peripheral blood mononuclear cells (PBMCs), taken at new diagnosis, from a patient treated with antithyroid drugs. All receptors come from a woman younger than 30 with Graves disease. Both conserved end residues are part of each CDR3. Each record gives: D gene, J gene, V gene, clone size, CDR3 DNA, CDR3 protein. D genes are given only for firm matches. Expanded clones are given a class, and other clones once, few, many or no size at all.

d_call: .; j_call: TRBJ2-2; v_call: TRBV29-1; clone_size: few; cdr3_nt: TGCAGCGCCCGAGCCAGGGCGGGTACCGGGGAGCTGTTTTTT; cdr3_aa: CSARARAGTGELFF
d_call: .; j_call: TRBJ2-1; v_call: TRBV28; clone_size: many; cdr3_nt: TGTGCCAGCAGTTCGAGCAGGTCTCTCAACTACAATGAGCAGTTCTTC; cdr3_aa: CASSSSRSLNYNEQFF
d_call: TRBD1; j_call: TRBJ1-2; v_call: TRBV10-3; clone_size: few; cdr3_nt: TGTGCCATCAGGGACAGGGCCTATGGCTACACCTTC; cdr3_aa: CAIRDRAYGYTF
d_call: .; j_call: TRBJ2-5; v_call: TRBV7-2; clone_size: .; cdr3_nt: TGTGCCAGCAGCTTAGAGGGCGTGGGGTTTTACCAAGAGACCCAGTACTTC; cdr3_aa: CASSLEGVGFYQETQYF
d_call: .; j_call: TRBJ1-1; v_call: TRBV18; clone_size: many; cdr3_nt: TGTGCCAGCTCACCATACCTGAACACTGAAGCTTTCTTT; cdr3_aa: CASSPYLNTEAFF
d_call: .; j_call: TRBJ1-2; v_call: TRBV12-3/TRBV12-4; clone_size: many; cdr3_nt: TGTGCCAGCAGCAAAGGAGGGAGAGGCCCCCTTTATTTCCCCTTC; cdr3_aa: CASSKGGRGPLYFPF
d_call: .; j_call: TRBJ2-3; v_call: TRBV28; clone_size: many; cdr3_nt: TGTGCCAGCAGCCTGCCAGGGAGCACAGATACGCAGTATTTT; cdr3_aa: CASSLPGSTDTQYF
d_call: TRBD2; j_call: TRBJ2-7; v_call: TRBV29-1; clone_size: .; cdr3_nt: TGCAGCGTTGAAGATTGGGGTTGGCTAGCGGGGACCTACGAGCAGTACTTC; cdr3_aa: CSVEDWGWLAGTYEQYF
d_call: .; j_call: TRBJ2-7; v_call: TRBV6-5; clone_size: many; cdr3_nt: TGTGCCAGCAGTTCTGACCACATAGGTCTCTACGAGCAGTACTTC; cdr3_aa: CASSSDHIGLYEQYF
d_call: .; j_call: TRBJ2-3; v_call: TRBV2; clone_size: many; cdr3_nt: TGTGCCAGCAGCCTTTTACAGGCCGATACGCAGTATTTT; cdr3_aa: CASSLLQADTQYF
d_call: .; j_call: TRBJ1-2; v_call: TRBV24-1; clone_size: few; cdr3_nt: TGTGCCACCAGTGTTGGCAGGGATATCGGCTACACCTTC; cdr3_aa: CATSVGRDIGYTF
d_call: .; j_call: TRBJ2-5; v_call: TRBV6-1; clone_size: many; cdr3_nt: TGTGCCAGCAGTCCTTGGCCTGACAGGAGTCAAGAGACCCAGTACTTC; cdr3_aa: CASSPWPDRSQETQYF
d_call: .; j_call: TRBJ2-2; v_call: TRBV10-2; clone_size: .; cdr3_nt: TGCGCCAGCAGTGTTTGGCGGGCCGGGGAGCTGTTTTTT; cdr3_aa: CASSVWRAGELFF
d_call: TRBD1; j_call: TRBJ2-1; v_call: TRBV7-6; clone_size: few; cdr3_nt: TGTGCCAGCAGCTTAGCCGCCCCGGGACAGGGGGCAGTAGACTACAATGAGCAGTTCTTC; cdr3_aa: CASSLAAPGQGAVDYNEQFF
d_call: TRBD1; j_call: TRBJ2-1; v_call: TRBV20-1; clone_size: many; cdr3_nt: TGCAGTGCTAGAGATCAGGTCTTGCGGCAGGGGGTTCACAATGAGCAGTTCTTC; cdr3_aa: CSARDQVLRQGVHNEQFF
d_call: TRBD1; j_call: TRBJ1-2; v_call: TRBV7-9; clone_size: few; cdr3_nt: TGTGCCAGCAGCCACAGGGGGCCGGGCTATGGCTACACCTTC; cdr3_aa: CASSHRGPGYGYTF
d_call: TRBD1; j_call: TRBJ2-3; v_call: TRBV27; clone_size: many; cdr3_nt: TGTGCCAGCAGCCCGCAGGGGGGCACAGATACGCAGTATTTT; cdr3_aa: CASSPQGGTDTQYF
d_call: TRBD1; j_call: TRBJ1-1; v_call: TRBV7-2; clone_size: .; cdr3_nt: TGTGCCAGCAGCTTGACAGGGAGTCGTGAGGCTTTCTTT; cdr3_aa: CASSLTGSREAFF
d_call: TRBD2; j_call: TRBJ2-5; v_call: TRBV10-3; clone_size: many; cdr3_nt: TGTGCCATCAGTGGAGGGGGACTAGCGGGAGCTGGGGAGACCCAGTACTTC; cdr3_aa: CAISGGGLAGAGETQYF
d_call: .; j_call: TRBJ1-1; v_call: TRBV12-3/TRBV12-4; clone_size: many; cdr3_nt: TGTGCCAGCAGTCGACCCATCATGAACACTGAAGCTTTCTTT; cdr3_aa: CASSRPIMNTEAFF
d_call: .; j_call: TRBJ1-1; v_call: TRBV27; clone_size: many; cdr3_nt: TGTGCCAGCAGTTTAATTTCGGGGTTGAACACTGAAGCTTTCTTT; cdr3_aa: CASSLISGLNTEAFF
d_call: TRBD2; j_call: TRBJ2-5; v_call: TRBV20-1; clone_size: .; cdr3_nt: TGCAGTGCTAGAGATCCGACCCCACTAGCGGGTGGGGGAGAGACCCAGTACTTC; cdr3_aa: CSARDPTPLAGGGETQYF
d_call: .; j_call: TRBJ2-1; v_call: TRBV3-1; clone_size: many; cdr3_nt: TGTGCCAGCAGCCAAGCGTCCGCGTCACCTAACAATGAGCAGTTCTTC; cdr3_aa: CASSQASASPNNEQFF
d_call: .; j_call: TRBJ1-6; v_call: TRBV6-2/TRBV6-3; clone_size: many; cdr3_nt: TGTGCCAGCAGTTACTCGAAGTTGGTGGACCCAGTCGTAGGTTCACCCCTCCACTTT; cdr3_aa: CASSYSKLVDPVVGSPLHF
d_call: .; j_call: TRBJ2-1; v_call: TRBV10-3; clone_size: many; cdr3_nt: TGTGCCATCAGTGAGACACAGGGAGGTTCTAATTACAATGAGCAGTTCTTC; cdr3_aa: CAISETQGGSNYNEQFF
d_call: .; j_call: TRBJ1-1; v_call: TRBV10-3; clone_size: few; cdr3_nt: TGTGCCATCAGCCCGACGGTGAACACTGAAGCTTTCTTT; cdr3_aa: CAISPTVNTEAFF
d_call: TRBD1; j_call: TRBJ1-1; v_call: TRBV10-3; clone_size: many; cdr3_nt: TGTGCCATCAGTGCAAGGGACAGGGTGAACACTGAAGCTTTCTTT; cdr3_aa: CAISARDRVNTEAFF
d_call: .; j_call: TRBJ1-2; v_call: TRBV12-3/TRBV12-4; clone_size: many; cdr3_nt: TGTGCCAGCAGTTTAGCTGGCTATGGCTACACCTTC; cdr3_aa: CASSLAGYGYTF
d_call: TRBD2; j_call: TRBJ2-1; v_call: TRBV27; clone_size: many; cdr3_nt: TGTGCCAGCAGTCCCACAGGGGGCGGACTAGCGGGAGACTATGAGCAGTTCTTC; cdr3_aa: CASSPTGGGLAGDYEQFF
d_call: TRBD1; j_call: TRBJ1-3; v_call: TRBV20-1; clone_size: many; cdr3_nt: TGCAGTGCTAGTCCTCCGGACAGGGGGTATGGAAACACCATATATTTT; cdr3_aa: CSASPPDRGYGNTIYF
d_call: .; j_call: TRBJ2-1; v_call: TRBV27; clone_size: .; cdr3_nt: TGTGCCAGCAGTTCTACCGCCCGGACGTTTAGAAATGAGCAGTTCTTC; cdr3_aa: CASSSTARTFRNEQFF
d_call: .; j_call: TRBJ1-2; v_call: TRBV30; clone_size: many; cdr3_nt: TGTGCCTGGTGGAAAAGGACGGATGGCTACACCTTC; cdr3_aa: CAWWKRTDGYTF
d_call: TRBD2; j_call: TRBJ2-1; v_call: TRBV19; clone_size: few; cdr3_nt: TGTGCCAGCCGAGTGGGTAGCGGGGGGGGGTTTGGCTACAATGAGCAGTTCTTC; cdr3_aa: CASRVGSGGGFGYNEQFF
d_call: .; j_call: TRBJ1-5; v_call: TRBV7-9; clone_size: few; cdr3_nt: TGTGCCAGCAGCTTGGGGGGCTGGTATAGCAATCAGCCCCAGCATTTT; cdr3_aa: CASSLGGWYSNQPQHF
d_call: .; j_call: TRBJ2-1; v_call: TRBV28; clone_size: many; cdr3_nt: TGTGCCAGCAGTGAATACACAAACAATGAGCAGTTCTTC; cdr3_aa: CASSEYTNNEQFF
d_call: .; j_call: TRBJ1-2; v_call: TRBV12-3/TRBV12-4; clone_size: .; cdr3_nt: TGTGCCAGCAGTTTACGGCGACTCTGGGGCTACACCTTC; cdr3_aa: CASSLRRLWGYTF
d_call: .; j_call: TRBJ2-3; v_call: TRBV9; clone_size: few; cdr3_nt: TGTGCCAGCAGCTTTAGACAGGGCACAGATACGCAGTATTTT; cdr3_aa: CASSFRQGTDTQYF
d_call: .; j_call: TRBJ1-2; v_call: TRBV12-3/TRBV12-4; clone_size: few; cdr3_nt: TGTGCCAGCAGTTTACCGGGGGCGACCTATGGCTACACCTTC; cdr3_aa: CASSLPGATYGYTF
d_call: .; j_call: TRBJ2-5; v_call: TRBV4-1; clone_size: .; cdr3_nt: TGCGCCAGCAGCCAATTGACGAGGAGGGAGACCCAGTACTTC; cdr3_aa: CASSQLTRRETQYF
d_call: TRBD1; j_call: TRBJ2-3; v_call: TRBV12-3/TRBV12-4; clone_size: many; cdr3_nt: TGTGCCAGCAGTTTGCCCGGGACAGTCAGCACAGATACGCAGTATTTT; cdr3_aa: CASSLPGTVSTDTQYF
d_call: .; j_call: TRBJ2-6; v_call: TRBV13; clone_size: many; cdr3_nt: TGTGCCAGCAGCTTACCGGCCCTAGCGCCACTAAGCTCTGGGGCCAACGTCCTGACTTTC; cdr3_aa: CASSLPALAPLSSGANVLTF
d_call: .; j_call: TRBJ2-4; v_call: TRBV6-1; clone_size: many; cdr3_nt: TGTGCCAGCTCACATTCAGGGGACGTTGACATTCAGTACTTC; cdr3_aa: CASSHSGDVDIQYF
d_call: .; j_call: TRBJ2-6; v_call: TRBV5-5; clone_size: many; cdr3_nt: TGTGCCAGCAGCTCGACAACAGGGTTAAAAAACTCTGGGGCCAACGTCCTGACTTTC; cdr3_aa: CASSSTTGLKNSGANVLTF
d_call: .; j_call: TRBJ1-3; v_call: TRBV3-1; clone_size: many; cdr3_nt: TGTGCCAGCAGCCAACTACCCCAGCACGAAAACACCATATATTTT; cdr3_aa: CASSQLPQHENTIYF
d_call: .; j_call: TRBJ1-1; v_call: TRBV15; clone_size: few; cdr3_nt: TGTGCCACCAGCAGAACATGGGACCGTAACACTGAAGCTTTCTTT; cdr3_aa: CATSRTWDRNTEAFF
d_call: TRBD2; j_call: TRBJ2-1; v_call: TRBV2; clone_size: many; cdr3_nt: TGTGCCAGCCCGGGGGGGGGTAGGGATGAGCAGTTCTTC; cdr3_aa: CASPGGGRDEQFF
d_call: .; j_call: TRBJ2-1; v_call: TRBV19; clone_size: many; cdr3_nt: TGTGCCAGTAGTATCGGACGGGACAATGAGCAGTTCTTC; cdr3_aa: CASSIGRDNEQFF
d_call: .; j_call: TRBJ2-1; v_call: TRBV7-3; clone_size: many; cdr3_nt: TGTGCCAGCAGCCTGAGTCTCGGCGATGAGCAGTTCTTC; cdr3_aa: CASSLSLGDEQFF
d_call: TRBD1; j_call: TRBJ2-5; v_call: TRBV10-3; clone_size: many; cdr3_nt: TGTGCCATCAGTGAGTCGAGCAATGGCAGGGGGCTGGAGACCCAGTACTTC; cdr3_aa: CAISESSNGRGLETQYF
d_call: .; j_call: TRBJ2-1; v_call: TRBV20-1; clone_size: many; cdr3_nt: TGCAGTGCTAGAGGCTCCAATGAGCAGTTCTTC; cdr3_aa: CSARGSNEQFF
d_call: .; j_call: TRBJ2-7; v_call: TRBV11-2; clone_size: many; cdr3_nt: TGTGCCAGCAGCTTAGGGGGGCTCTTGTCCGGCCACGAGCAGTACTTC; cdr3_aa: CASSLGGLLSGHEQYF
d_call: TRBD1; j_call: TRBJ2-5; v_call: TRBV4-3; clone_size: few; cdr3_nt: TGCGCCAGCAGCCAAGGAAGGGGGCTCGGGGAGACCCAGTACTTC; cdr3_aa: CASSQGRGLGETQYF
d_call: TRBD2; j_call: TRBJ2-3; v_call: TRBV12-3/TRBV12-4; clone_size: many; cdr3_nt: TGTGCCAGCAGTTACGGGACTATGATGGCAGATACGCAGTATTTT; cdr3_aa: CASSYGTMMADTQYF
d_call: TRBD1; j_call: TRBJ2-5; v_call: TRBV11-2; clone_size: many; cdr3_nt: TGTGCCAGCAGCTTAGATTATTGGGGACAGGGCAAGACCCAGTACTTC; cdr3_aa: CASSLDYWGQGKTQYF